A selection of T cell receptor beta chains follows, all from one sample in a study of CD8 T cells in ankylosing spondylitis. TCRdb reprocessed the 5' RACE reads with MiXCR, giving one entry per CDR3 protein. Here the sample spans some 140,000 distinct CDR3 sequences, 7.5% to 9.5% being singletons. The specimen sequenced was synovial fluid, either unsorted or a sorted T cell fraction (not recorded which). All receptors derive from a male donor with ankylosing spondylitis. Both conserved end residues are trimmed from each CDR3. The order of the fields is J gene, V gene, CDR3 protein.

j_gene: TRBJ1-1; v_gene: TRBV12-3/TRBV12-4; CDR3aa: ASSLEQGVTEAF
j_gene: TRBJ1-1; v_gene: TRBV6-5; CDR3aa: ASSYSEGTEAF
j_gene: TRBJ2-7; v_gene: TRBV7-9; CDR3aa: ASSFAGPSEQY
j_gene: TRBJ1-6; v_gene: TRBV3-1; CDR3aa: ASSRKSGNSPLH
j_gene: TRBJ1-4; v_gene: TRBV11-2; CDR3aa: ASSLRTGRGSEKLF
j_gene: TRBJ1-5; v_gene: TRBV7-2; CDR3aa: ASSLLTQGNQPQH
j_gene: TRBJ1-1; v_gene: TRBV5-1; CDR3aa: ASSLDTGMNTEAF
j_gene: TRBJ2-2; v_gene: TRBV12-3/TRBV12-4; CDR3aa: ASSRDIYPNTGELF
j_gene: TRBJ2-3; v_gene: TRBV5-1; CDR3aa: ASSTTETADTQY
j_gene: TRBJ2-6; v_gene: TRBV2; CDR3aa: ASRTGTASGANVLT
j_gene: TRBJ2-7; v_gene: TRBV28; CDR3aa: ASSPPDRGAKEQY
j_gene: TRBJ2-5; v_gene: TRBV29-1; CDR3aa: SVDGGSLETQY
j_gene: TRBJ1-2; v_gene: TRBV5-1; CDR3aa: ASSLVGLDGYT
j_gene: TRBJ2-2; v_gene: TRBV9; CDR3aa: ASSVAGGVIGELF
j_gene: TRBJ1-2; v_gene: TRBV12-3/TRBV12-4; CDR3aa: ASRGTAANYGYT
j_gene: TRBJ1-4; v_gene: TRBV25-1; CDR3aa: ASSEGTPGKLF
j_gene: TRBJ2-7; v_gene: TRBV5-1; CDR3aa: ASSFSGIYEQY
j_gene: TRBJ1-2; v_gene: TRBV7-9; CDR3aa: ASSSFLGTGEGGYT
j_gene: TRBJ2-1; v_gene: TRBV11-2; CDR3aa: ASSLGQAQQF
j_gene: TRBJ1-1; v_gene: TRBV27; CDR3aa: ASRVPSGTGKAF
j_gene: TRBJ1-4; v_gene: TRBV2; CDR3aa: ASQTTGEKLF
j_gene: TRBJ2-7; v_gene: TRBV4-3; CDR3aa: ASSQDYGTPYEQY
j_gene: TRBJ2-1; v_gene: TRBV20-1; CDR3aa: SATGTSGRYNEQF
j_gene: TRBJ1-2; v_gene: TRBV29-1; CDR3aa: SVVTSPWSYGYT
j_gene: TRBJ1-3; v_gene: TRBV5-1; CDR3aa: ASSSSGPSSGNTIY
j_gene: TRBJ1-2; v_gene: TRBV21-1; CDR3aa: ASTCPELDGYT